These 29 T cell receptor beta chains were all obtained from the same sample, sequenced in a study of early T cells in non-severe SARS-CoV-2 infection (dated by TCRdb to the early 2020s). The library came from 5' RACE. Sequencing took place on a NextSeq 500. TCRdb reworked the public reads: Q25 trimming with fastp, MiXCR clone assembly, productive beta chains retained. Each entry merges the rows of one CDR3 protein and shows their most common DNA and genes. The sample contains under 75,000 distinct CDR3 sequences, about an eighth of them found a single time. Approximately 9.8% of the sample is in the top ten clones. Sequencing input: whole blood. These receptors all come from an adult who was a healthcare worker with PCR-confirmed SARS-CoV-2 infection or an uninfected control (not recorded which).

CDR3 coding DNA: TGTGCCAGCAGTCGACTGACGGCTGAAGCTTTCTTT. The encoded protein is CASSRLTAEAFF. The chain uses TRBV12-3 or TRBV12-4 and TRBJ1-1; no clear D. V shed 5 bases and J shed 6 bases, with 10 bases lying between them. The CDR3 totals 12 residues.

About this clonotype: Sequence at one end of the junction differs from germline and may be a read error. The chain recombines TRBV7-7 with TRBJ2-3, with 7 bases aligning to TRBD1. This CDR3 is built from 14 residues. Germline CDR1 is SSHAT and CDR2 is FNYEAQ (reference sequence). The CDR3 is CASSLGGPTDTQYF. The CDR3 nucleotides are TGTGCTAGCAGCTTAGGGGGCCCCACAGATACGCAGTATTTT.

This clonotype was detected ten times or more. This chain links TRBV5-4 with TRBJ2-1; TRBD1 aligns across 7 bases. V lost 9 bases to trimming and J lost 6 bases; unmatched junction nucleotides: 15. The CDR3 is made up of 15 amino acids. Germline V gives CDR1 SGHNT, CDR2 YYREEE (reference sequence). The CDR3 is CAIGTRDRKSNEQFF. The CDR3 DNA reads as TGTGCCATTGGGACGAGGGACAGAAAGAGCAATGAGCAGTTCTTC.

This clonotype appeared many times. The chain joins TRBV9 to TRBJ2-3; 13 nucleotides agree with TRBD2. Germline V gene sequence: CDR1 SGDLS, CDR2 YYNGEE. V was pared by 2 bases and J by 0 bases, with 9 bases of the junction left unmatched. The CDR3 spans 19 residues. In DNA form, the CDR3 reads TGTGCCAGCAGCGTCCCCACTAGCGGGGGGGATACCAGCACAGATACGCAGTATTTT. Amino acids: CASSVPTSGGDTSTDTQYF.

The J gene is TRBJ2-2, the V gene TRBV7-9, with 12 bases aligning to TRBD1. J was trimmed by 1 base and V by 6 bases; bases with no gene match: 9. CDR3 length: 18 amino acids. The germline gives CDR1 SEHNR, CDR2 FQNEAQ (reference sequence). The CDR3 sequence is CASRRPGQGAWNTGELFF. The DNA for the CDR3 is TGTGCCAGCAGACGGCCGGGACAGGGGGCGTGGAACACCGGGGAGCTGTTTTTT.

V and J are TRBV12-3 or TRBV12-4 and TRBJ2-1; D unclear. Deletions cut 3 bases from V and 8 bases from J, with 11 bases between. The CDR3 has 13 residues. For the CDR3, the DNA is TGTGCCAGCAGTTTCCGCAGTCTCGATGAGCAGTTCTTC. Residues: CASSFRSLDEQFF.

This clonotype was observed a few times. The rearrangement joins TRBV28 to TRBJ1-2; D uncertain. V lost 7 bases, J lost 5 bases, and 8 bases lay in between. CDR3 length: 11 amino acids. Germline-derived CDR1 and CDR2 are MDHEN and SYDVKM. The CDR3: CASKRDYGYTF. In DNA, the CDR3 is TGTGCCAGCAAGCGGGATTATGGCTACACCTTC.

Comments on this clonotype: In this CDR3 the conserved last residue, phenylalanine or tryptophan, is missing, so a read error is likely. V and J are TRBV4-2 and TRBJ2-7, with TRBD2 as a possible D gene (5 bases). CDR1 is LGHNA and CDR2 is YNFKEQ in the germline V gene. The CDR3 covers 16 residues. V shed 4 bases and J shed 7 bases, with 23 bases lying between them. The CDR3 spells CASSRESGSGKYEQYY. In DNA form, the CDR3 reads TGTGCCAGCAGCCGGGAGTCCGGGTCCGGAAAGTATGAGCAGTACTAC.

This clonotype was observed many times. The V call is TRBV29-1, the J call TRBJ2-3; D is ambiguous. The CDR3 covers 10 residues. V gave up 1 base and J gave up 7 bases, with 3 bases separating them. Germline lookup yields CDR1 SQVTM and CDR2 ANQGSEA. Written as DNA, the CDR3 is TGCAGCGTTGAAGGTCATACGCAGTATTTT. Translated: CSVEGHTQYF.

This clonotype has at least ten counts. In nucleotides, the CDR3 is TGTGCCAGCAGTTTAATGGGGGCGGGTCAGCCCCAGCATTTT. Its protein is CASSLMGAGQPQHF. The gene calls are TRBV12-3 or TRBV12-4 and TRBJ1-5, with TRBD1 as a possible D gene (6 bases). The CDR3 sequence is 14 residues long. With 2 bases removed from V and 6 bases from J, the gap between germline ends came to 11 bases.

This clonotype was observed a few times. V is TRBV5-8 and J is TRBJ2-1; D call uncertain. The CDR3 spans 14 residues. V was trimmed by 1 base and J by 6 bases, leaving 11 bases between them. CDR1 is SGHTS and CDR2 is YDEGEE in the germline V gene. CDR3 nucleotides: TGTGCCAGCAGCTTGACCAACAGAGTCAATGAGCAGTTCTTC. As protein: CASSLTNRVNEQFF.

This rearrangement joins TRBV11-2 to TRBJ2-3, with TRBD2 as a possible D gene (5 bases). The V gene lost 3 bases and the J gene lost 2 bases, with 12 bases spanning the gap. Germline V gene data show CDR1 as SGHAT and CDR2 as FQNNGV. There are 15 residues in the CDR3. The CDR3 region has the DNA TGTGCCAGCAGCTTCGTTCTCGGACTCACAGATACGCAGTATTTT. Residues: CASSFVLGLTDTQYF.

This clonotype came up many times. The J gene is TRBJ1-2, the V gene TRBV29-1, with D possibly being TRBD1 (5 bases). V dropped 7 bases and J dropped 8 bases, with 14 bases sitting between them. CDR3 length: 11 residues. Per the germline V gene, CDR1 is SQVTM and CDR2 is ANQGSEA. The CDR3 loop reads CSATSGGGYTF. DNA of the CDR3: TGCAGCGCTACGTCCGGGGGAGGCTACACCTTC.

The sample holds many counts of this clonotype. This chain's CDR3 is CASRLETSAKNIQYF. Here the CDR3 DNA reads TGTGCCAGCAGACTGGAGACATCCGCCAAAAACATTCAGTACTTC. The V and J genes are TRBV2 and TRBJ2-4; D not resolved. Germline V gene sequence: CDR1 SNHLY, CDR2 FYNNEI. There are 15 residues in the CDR3. Trimming stripped 6 bases from V and 1 base from J, with 13 bases between.

The chain has TRBV6-4 and TRBJ2-3, with D unclear. The CDR3 loop spans 12 amino acids. V lost 0 bases and J lost 6, with 4 bases in between. Germline V lookup: CDR1 MRHNA, CDR2 SNTAGT. The CDR3 is CASSDSRDTQYF. Written as DNA, the CDR3 is TGTGCCAGCAGTGACTCAAGGGATACGCAGTATTTT.

There are many counts of this clonotype. The chain joins TRBV4-1 to TRBJ1-2; no reliable D call. The CDR3 runs to 13 residues. Looked up from germline, CDR1 is MGHRA and CDR2 is YSYEKL. Trimming took 0 bases from V and 5 from J, leaving 7 bases between them. This chain's CDR3 is CASSQDGRYGYTF. CDR3 nucleotide sequence: TGCGCCAGCAGCCAAGATGGGAGATATGGCTACACCTTC.

V is TRBV6-6 and J is TRBJ2-1, with D perhaps TRBD2 (6 bases). The V end was cut by 5 bases, the J end by 2 bases, with 13 bases between. The CDR3 spans 15 residues. From germline, CDR1 is MNHNY and CDR2 SVGAGI (reference sequence). The CDR3 DNA sequence: TGTGCCAGCAGTCGGCGGGGAGGCGCCTACAATGAGCAGTTCTTC. Its protein is CASSRRGGAYNEQFF.

The table lists this clonotype with many counts. DNA of the CDR3: TGTGCCAGCAGTTTAGGACAGCTTAACTACAATGAGCAGTTCTTC. This encodes CASSLGQLNYNEQFF. This chain uses TRBV28 with TRBJ2-1, with a weak D call TRBD1 (6 bases). This CDR3 contains 15 residues. V lost 2 bases to trimming and J lost 3 bases, with 11 bases between them. The germline CDR1 and CDR2 sequences are MDHEN and SYDVKM.

This sequence joins TRBV21-1 and TRBJ2-1; the DNA was not compared with TRBD2, the D call given in the table. TRBV21-1 is a listed pseudogene. CDR3 size: 19 residues. The CDR3 protein is CASSKVNRRARSSYNEQFF. As DNA, the CDR3 is TGTGCCAGCAGCAAAGTAAATCGCAGGGCCCGAAGCTCCTACAATGAGCAGTTCTTC.

CDR3 amino acids: CASSPVETPNTGELFF. As DNA, the CDR3 is TGTGCCAGCTCACCAGTCGAAACGCCGAACACCGGGGAGCTGTTTTTT. The chain recombines TRBV18 with TRBJ2-2; no reliable D call. The V gene lost 2 bases and the J gene lost 0 bases, with 10 bases spanning the gap. This CDR3 comprises 16 residues. CDR1 KGHSH and CDR2 LQKENI come from the germline V gene. The variable domain in full, completed from reference TRBV18 and TRBJ2-2, reads NAGVMQNPRHLVRRRGQEARLRCSPMKGHSHVYWYRQLPEEGLKFMVYLQKENIIDESGMPKERFSAEFPKEGPSILRIQQVVRGDSAAYFCASSPVETPNTGELFFGEGSRLTVL.

This chain links TRBV19 with TRBJ1-2; D unresolved. V lost 3 bases and J lost 7, with 12 bases in between. This CDR3 region has 13 residues. CDR1 LNHDA and CDR2 SQIVND come from the germline V gene (reference sequence). Here the CDR3 DNA reads TGTGCCAGTAGTATTGAGCCAGGATCTGGCTACACCTTC. Amino acids: CASSIEPGSGYTF.

This clonotype came up many times. V usage is TRBV11-2 and J usage is TRBJ1-2, with D perhaps TRBD1 (6 bases). The germline V gene encodes CDR1 SGHAT and CDR2 FQNNGV. The CDR3 contains 14 residues. The ends were cut back, 5 bases at V and 4 bases at J, with 14 bases in the middle. CDR3 amino acids: CASSGQPSLYGYTF. The CDR3 DNA follows: TGTGCCAGCAGCGGACAGCCAAGCCTCTATGGCTACACCTTC.

This clonotype was seen more than once but under ten times. This chain links TRBV3-1 with TRBJ2-7; 7 bases are shared with TRBD1. Germline loops: CDR1 LGHDT, CDR2 YNNKEL (reference sequence). The CDR3 runs to 13 residues. J was trimmed by 6 bases and V by 3 bases; bases with no gene match: 5. The CDR3 bases are TGTGCCAGCAGCCATGGGACAGTATCCGAGCAGTACTTC. Its translation is CASSHGTVSEQYF.

This clonotype has a handful of counts. V gene TRBV7-6 combines with J gene TRBJ2-3; possible D gene TRBD2, 7 bases. Trimming shortened V by 1 base and J by 1 base, and 12 bases separated the two germline ends. The CDR3 spans 16 residues. Germline V gene sequence: CDR1 SGHVS, CDR2 FNYEAQ. CDR3 nucleotide sequence: TGTGCCAGCAGCTTAGTGGCGGGGGCCCGCACAGATACGCAGTATTTT. This encodes CASSLVAGARTDTQYF.

This clonotype occurred many times. The V gene is TRBV4-3, the J gene TRBJ2-2, with D unresolved. V was shortened by 3 bases and J by 4 bases, with 3 bases between the two germline ends. This CDR3 contains 12 residues. Per the germline V gene, CDR1 is LGHNA and CDR2 is YSLEER. Written as DNA, the CDR3 is TGCGCCAGCAGCCAGCTCACCGGGGAGCTGTTTTTT. This codes for CASSQLTGELFF.

This clonotype showed up many times. The rearrangement uses TRBV12-3 or TRBV12-4 and TRBJ1-4, with D possibly TRBD1 on 6 matching bases. V was clipped by 0 bases and J by 7 bases, with 12 bases between them. This CDR3 contains 15 residues. CDR3 amino acids: CASSLADRQLEKLFF. The DNA for the CDR3 is TGTGCCAGCAGTTTAGCGGACAGACAGCTTGAAAAACTGTTTTTT.

This clonotype was picked up many times. This sequence joins TRBV7-3 and TRBJ2-3, with D hard to call. This CDR3 spans 13 amino acids. The V and J ends lost 1 base and 5 bases respectively, with 7 bases between them. Germline-derived CDR1 and CDR2 are SGHTA and FQGTGA. The CDR3 reads CASSLNLVDTQYF. The CDR3 region has the DNA TGTGCCAGCAGCTTAAATCTGGTAGATACGCAGTATTTT.

By sample fraction, this clonotype is medium-sized. This sequence joins TRBV13 and TRBJ2-7; D is possibly TRBD2 (6 bases). Deletions cut 3 bases from V and 0 bases from J, with 12 bases between. The CDR3 is made up of 15 amino acids. The germline gives CDR1 PRHDT, CDR2 FYEKMQ (reference sequence). The CDR3 sequence is CASSFRDGGSYEQYF. The CDR3 region has the DNA TGTGCCAGCAGCTTCCGGGACGGGGGCTCCTACGAGCAGTACTTC.

This clonotype appeared many times. The V and J genes are TRBV6-6 and TRBJ1-5; tentatively, D is TRBD1 (6 bases). The V and J ends lost 8 bases and 0 bases respectively, with 14 bases between them. From germline, CDR1 is MNHNY and CDR2 SVGAGI (reference sequence). The CDR3 extends over 15 amino acids. The CDR3 DNA follows: TGTGCCAGCGGACCGACAGGTATTAGCAATCAGCCCCAGCATTTT. It is translated as CASGPTGISNQPQHF.